Below, 6 T cell receptor beta chains from the same sample are listed, as sequenced in a study of blood T cell repertoires in COVID-19. Profiling relied on immunoSEQ multiplex PCR, and the TCRdb table lists in-frame clones only, not all of them. The sample lists approximately 190,000 clones; over 75% were seen once. Sequences were obtained from peripheral blood. Source of these receptors: a man of 80 years or more with acute or convalescent COVID-19.

The rearrangement joins TRBV10-1 to TRBJ2-2, with 8 bases that match TRBD2. V trimming: 10 bases; J trimming: 4 bases; junction bases outside the gene matches: 11. Germline CDR1 WNHNN, CDR2 SYGVQD (reference sequence). The CDR3 loop spans 15 amino acids. CDR3 in DNA: TGCGCCACCTCAAGCGGGAGAGGGACCACCGGGGAGCTGTTTTTT. Residues: CATSSGRGTTGELFF.

This clone was recorded once. The chain couples TRBV11-1 to TRBJ2-3; 10 positions match TRBD1. CDR1 and CDR2 (germline): SGHAT, FQDESV (reference sequence). The ends lost 1 base at V and 6 bases at J; junction bases unmatched: 4. The length of the CDR3 is 15 residues. The CDR3 DNA reads TGTGCCAGCAGCTTAGGGACAGGGGGTCCGGATACGCAGTATTTT. This sequence encodes CASSLGTGGPDTQYF.

The CDR3 region is CATSDSGTGLGYTF. The DNA for the CDR3 is TGTGCCACCAGTGATTCAGGGACTGGCTTAGGCTACACCTTC. The gene calls are TRBV24-1 and TRBJ1-2, with D possibly matching TRBD1 (5 bases). Between the trimmed V and J ends, which lost 2 bases and 8 bases, there was a span of 14 bases. Germline V lookup: CDR1 KGHDR, CDR2 SFDVKD. The CDR3 has 14 amino acids.

The gene calls are TRBV11-3 and TRBJ1-1; a weak D match, TRBD1 (5 bases). The CDR3 sequence is 13 residues long. Deletions cut 4 bases from V and 6 bases from J, with 12 bases between. Germline V CDR1 and CDR2: SGHNT, YENEEA. DNA for the CDR3: TGTGCCAGCAGCTCTCAGGGAATCCCTGAAGCTTTCTTT. Amino acid sequence: CASSSQGIPEAFF.

The V gene is TRBV28, the J gene TRBJ1-3, with 8 bases aligning to TRBD1. J gave up 2 bases and V 5 bases, and 5 bases lay outside the gene matches. The germline V gene encodes CDR1 MDHEN and CDR2 SYDVKM. The CDR3 is 15 amino acids. CDR3 bases: TGTGCCAGCAGTGCGGACAGGGTGGCTGGAAACACCATATATTTT. This translates into CASSADRVAGNTIYF.

The chain joins TRBV25-1 to TRBJ1-2; a possible D gene is TRBD1 (6 bases). Germline lookup yields CDR1 MGHDK and CDR2 SYGVNS. V lost 2 bases and J 4 bases, leaving 14 bases between the germline ends. This CDR3 spans 15 amino acids. CDR3 in amino acids: CASSEHRTGIYGYTF. The CDR3 DNA sequence: TGTGCCAGCAGTGAACACCGAACAGGGATCTATGGCTACACCTTC.